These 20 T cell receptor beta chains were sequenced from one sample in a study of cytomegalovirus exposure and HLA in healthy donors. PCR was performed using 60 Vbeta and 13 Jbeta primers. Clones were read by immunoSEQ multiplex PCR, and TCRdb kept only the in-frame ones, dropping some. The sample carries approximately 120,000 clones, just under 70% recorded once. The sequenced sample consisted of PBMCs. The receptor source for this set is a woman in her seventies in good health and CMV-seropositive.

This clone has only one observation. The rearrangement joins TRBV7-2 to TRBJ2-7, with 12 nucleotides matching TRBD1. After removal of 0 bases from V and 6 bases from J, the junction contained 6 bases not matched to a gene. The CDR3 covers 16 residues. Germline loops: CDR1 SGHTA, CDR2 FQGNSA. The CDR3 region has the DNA TGTGCCAGCAGCTTAGCGGGGACAGGGGGCTTGGGCGAGCAGTACTTC. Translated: CASSLAGTGGLGEQYF.

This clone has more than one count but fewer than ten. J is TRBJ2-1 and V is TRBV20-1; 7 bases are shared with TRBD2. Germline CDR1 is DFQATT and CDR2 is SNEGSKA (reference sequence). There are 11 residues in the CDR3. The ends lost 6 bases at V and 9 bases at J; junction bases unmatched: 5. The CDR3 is CSASRELEQFF. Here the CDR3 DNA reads TGCAGTGCGTCGCGGGAGCTTGAGCAGTTCTTC.

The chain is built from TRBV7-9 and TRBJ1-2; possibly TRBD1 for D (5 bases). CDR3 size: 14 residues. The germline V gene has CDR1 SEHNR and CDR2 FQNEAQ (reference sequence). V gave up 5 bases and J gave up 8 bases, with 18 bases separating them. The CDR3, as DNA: TGTGCCAGCAGCGAGTGGTTCAGGGAAGACGGCTACACCTTC. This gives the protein CASSEWFREDGYTF. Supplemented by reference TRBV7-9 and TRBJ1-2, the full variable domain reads DTGVSQNPRHKITKRGQNVTFRCDPISEHNRLYWYRQTLGQGPEFLTYFQNEAQLEKSRLLSDRFSAERPKGSFSTLEIQRTEQGDSAMYLCASSEWFREDGYTFGSGTRLTVV.

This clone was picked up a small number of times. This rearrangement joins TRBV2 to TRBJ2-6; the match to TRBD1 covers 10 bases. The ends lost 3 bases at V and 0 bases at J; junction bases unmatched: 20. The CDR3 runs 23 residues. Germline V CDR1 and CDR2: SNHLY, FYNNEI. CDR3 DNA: TGTGCCAGCAGTGATATAGGGGACAGGGGTATCGGAGGGACATTCTCTGGGGCCAACGTCCTGACTTTC. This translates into CASSDIGDRGIGGTFSGANVLTF.

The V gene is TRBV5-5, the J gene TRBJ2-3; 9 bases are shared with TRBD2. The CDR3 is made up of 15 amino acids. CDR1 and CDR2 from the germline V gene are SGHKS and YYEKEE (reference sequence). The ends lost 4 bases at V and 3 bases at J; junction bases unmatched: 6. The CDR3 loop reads CASSLLAGVTDTQYF. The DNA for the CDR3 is TGTGCCAGCAGCCTCTTAGCGGGGGTGACAGATACGCAGTATTTT.

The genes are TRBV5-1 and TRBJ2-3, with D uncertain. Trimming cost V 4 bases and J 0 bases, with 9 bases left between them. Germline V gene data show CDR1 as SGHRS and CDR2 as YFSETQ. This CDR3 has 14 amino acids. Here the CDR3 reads CASSPYASTDTQYF. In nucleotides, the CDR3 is TGCGCCAGCAGCCCCTACGCTAGCACAGATACGCAGTATTTT. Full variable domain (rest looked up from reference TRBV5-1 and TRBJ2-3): KAGVTQTPRYLIKTRGQQVTLSCSPISGHRSVSWYQQTPGQGLQFLFEYFSETQRNKGNFPGRFSGRQFSNSRSEMNVSTLELGDSALYLCASSPYASTDTQYFGPGTRLTVL.

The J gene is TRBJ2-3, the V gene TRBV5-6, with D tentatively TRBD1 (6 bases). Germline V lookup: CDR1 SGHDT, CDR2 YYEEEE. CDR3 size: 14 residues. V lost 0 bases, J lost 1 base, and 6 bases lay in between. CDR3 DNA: TGTGCCAGCAGCTTGGGGACAGGCACAGATACGCAGTATTTT. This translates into CASSLGTGTDTQYF.

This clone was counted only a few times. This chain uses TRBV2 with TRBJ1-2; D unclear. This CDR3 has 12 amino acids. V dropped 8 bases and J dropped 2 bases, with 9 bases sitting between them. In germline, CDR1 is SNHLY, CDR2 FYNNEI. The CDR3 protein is CASREPNYGYTF. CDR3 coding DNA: TGTGCCAGCCGGGAGCCCAACTATGGCTACACCTTC.

CDR3 coding DNA: TGTGCCTGGAGCGGACAGGGAAGTGTCAGCTACACCTTC. Its protein is CAWSGQGSVSYTF. The chain has TRBV30 and TRBJ1-2, with 8 bases that match TRBD1. The trim removed 3 bases at V and 9 bases at J, leaving 9 bases unmatched. The length of the CDR3 is 13 residues. Germline lookup yields CDR1 GTSNPN and CDR2 SVGIG (reference sequence).

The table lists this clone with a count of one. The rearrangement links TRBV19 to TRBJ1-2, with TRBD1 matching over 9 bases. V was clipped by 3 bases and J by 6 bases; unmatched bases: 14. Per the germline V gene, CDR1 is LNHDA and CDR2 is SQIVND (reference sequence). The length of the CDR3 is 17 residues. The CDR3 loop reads CASSMFGTGNNQNGYTF. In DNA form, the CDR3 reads TGTGCCAGTAGTATGTTCGGGACAGGGAATAACCAGAATGGCTACACCTTC.

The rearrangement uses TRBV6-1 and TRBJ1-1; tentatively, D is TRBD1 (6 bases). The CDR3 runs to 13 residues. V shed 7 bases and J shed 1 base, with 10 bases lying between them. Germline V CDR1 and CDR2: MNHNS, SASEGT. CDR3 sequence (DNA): TGTGCCAGCAACGTACAGGGGAACACTGAAGCTTTCTTT. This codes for CASNVQGNTEAFF.

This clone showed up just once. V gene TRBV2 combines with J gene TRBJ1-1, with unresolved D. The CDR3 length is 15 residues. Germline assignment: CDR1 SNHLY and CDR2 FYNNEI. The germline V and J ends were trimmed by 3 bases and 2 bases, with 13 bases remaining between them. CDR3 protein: CASSDPPYSNTEAFF. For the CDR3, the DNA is TGTGCCAGCAGTGACCCTCCTTACAGTAACACTGAAGCTTTCTTT.

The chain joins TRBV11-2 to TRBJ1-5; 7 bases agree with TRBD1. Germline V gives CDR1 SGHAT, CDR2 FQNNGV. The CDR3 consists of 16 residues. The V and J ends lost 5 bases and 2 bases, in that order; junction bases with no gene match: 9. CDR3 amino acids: CASSPATGLGNQPQHF. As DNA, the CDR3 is TGTGCCAGCAGCCCCGCGACAGGGCTGGGCAATCAGCCCCAGCATTTT.

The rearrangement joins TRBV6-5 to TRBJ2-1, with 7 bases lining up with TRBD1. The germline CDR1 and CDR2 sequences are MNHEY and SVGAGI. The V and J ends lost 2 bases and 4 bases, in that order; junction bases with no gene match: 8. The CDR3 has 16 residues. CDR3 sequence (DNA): TGTGCCAGCAGTTACGCGCGACAGGGTTCTTACAATGAGCAGTTCTTC. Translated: CASSYARQGSYNEQFF.

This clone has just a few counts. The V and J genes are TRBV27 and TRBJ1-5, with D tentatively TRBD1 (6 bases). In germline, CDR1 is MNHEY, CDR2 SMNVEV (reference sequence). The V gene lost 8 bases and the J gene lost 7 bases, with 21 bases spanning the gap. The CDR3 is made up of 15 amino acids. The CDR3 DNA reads TGTGCCAGCCGTCGCCGAGGATTACAGGGACAGCCCCAGCATTTT. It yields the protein CASRRRGLQGQPQHF.

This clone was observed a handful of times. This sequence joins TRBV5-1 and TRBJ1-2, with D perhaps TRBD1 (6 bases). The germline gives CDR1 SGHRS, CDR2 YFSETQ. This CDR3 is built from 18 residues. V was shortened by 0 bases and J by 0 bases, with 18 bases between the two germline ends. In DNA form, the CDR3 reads TGCGCCAGCAGCTTGGTGGGGGGGGCCCGCAGGACTAACTATGGCTACACCTTC. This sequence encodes CASSLVGGARRTNYGYTF.

The CDR3 spells CASSLDGNLHSPLHF. Written as DNA, the CDR3 is TGTGCCAGCAGCTTGGACGGGAACCTCCATTCACCCCTCCACTTT. V usage is TRBV11-2 and J usage is TRBJ1-6; D is unclear. Germline values: CDR1 SGHAT, CDR2 FQNNGV. The CDR3 loop spans 15 amino acids. V gave up 3 bases and J gave up 8 bases, with 14 bases separating them.

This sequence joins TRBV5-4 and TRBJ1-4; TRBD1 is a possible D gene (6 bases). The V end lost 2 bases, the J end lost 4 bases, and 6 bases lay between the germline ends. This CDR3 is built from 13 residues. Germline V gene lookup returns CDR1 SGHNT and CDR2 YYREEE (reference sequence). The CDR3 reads CASSFRGNEKLFF. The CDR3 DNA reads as TGTGCCAGCAGCTTCAGGGGTAATGAAAAACTGTTTTTT.

The CDR3 loop is CASSSGQVGNEQFF. The CDR3, as DNA: TGTGCCAGCAGCTCGGGACAGGTAGGCAATGAGCAGTTCTTC. This chain joins TRBV5-6 and TRBJ2-1; 8 bases agree with TRBD1. The CDR3 totals 14 residues. J was trimmed by 6 bases and V by 3 bases; bases with no gene match: 5. Looked up from germline, CDR1 is SGHDT and CDR2 is YYEEEE.

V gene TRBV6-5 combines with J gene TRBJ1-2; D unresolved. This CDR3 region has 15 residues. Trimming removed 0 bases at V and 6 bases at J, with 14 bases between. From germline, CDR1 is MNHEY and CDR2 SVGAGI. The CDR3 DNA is TGTGCCAGCAGTTACTCGGGCGCGGGTACGGATGGCTACACCTTC. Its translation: CASSYSGAGTDGYTF.